This TCR beta chain was sequenced during a study of PD-L1 blockade in urothelial cancer. Turning to the study itself: Patients' atezolizumab regimen, 1,200 mg intravenously every 3 weeks, began in the mid-2010s. Males with bladder-origin urothelial cancer made up about 85% of the roughly 29 patients. From 0 to 3 prior chemotherapy regimens had been given to the patients. Study-wide results and limits: TCR clonality was measured in pretreatment peripheral blood. Clonality below the median predicted better survival.

Concerning this clone: Antigen: not known.

The V gene end was trimmed by 10 bases and the J gene end by 4 bases; junction bases not matched to a gene: 8. This CDR3 has 13 residues. The germline CDR1 and CDR2 sequences are MNHNS and SASEGT. TCRdb's copy holds only in-frame clones and misses some; the assay was immunoSEQ multiplex PCR. The sample contains some 71,000 clones, 85% to 90% of which appear only once. V usage is TRBV6-1 and J usage is TRBJ1-2; 8 positions agree with TRBD1. The origin of this receptor is a man between 60 and 70 years old with urothelial cancer. The specimen was PBMCs, collected around atezolizumab (anti-PD-L1) treatment. Here the CDR3 DNA reads TGTGCCACTGCTATCGGACAGGGCTATGGCTACACCTTC. Its protein product is CATAIGQGYGYTF.